This is a list of T cell receptor beta chains from one sample in a study of neurological immune-mediated disorders. TCRdb fed the 5' RACE reads into MiXCR, producing one record per CDR3 protein. This sample has more than 35,000 distinct CDR3 sequences, with just over 3% found just once. Sequences were obtained from PBMCs. These TCRs come from a woman aged 50 to 60 with multiple sclerosis. CDR3s include the opening cysteine and the closing phenylalanine or tryptophan.

length | V | CDR3
12 | TRBV20-1 | CSARDREYEQYF
16 | TRBV5-1 | CASSTDTDQLLEKLFF
12 | TRBV7-2 | CASTGRGDTQYF
15 | TRBV10-3 | CAMKEGRPGNTEAFF
15 | TRBV20-1 | CSARRYTESSYEQYF
14 | TRBV5-1 | CASSPRAGLTEAFF
15 | TRBV5-1 | CASSLDRGSTDTQYF
14 | TRBV3-1 | CASSLGGGTDTQYF
15 | TRBV10-3 | CAISVKTTSYNEQFF
12 | TRBV12-3/TRBV12-4 | CASSLDTYTQYF
14 | TRBV5-1 | CASSLMSGNQPQHF
14 | TRBV7-2 | CASSFSGGTGELFF
14 | TRBV25-1 | CASSHGVSNQPQHF
14 | TRBV12-3/TRBV12-4 | CASSFMDGRDGYTF
16 | TRBV6-5 | CASSSGGADTKNIQYF
14 | TRBV11-2 | CASSLGTNSYEQYF
20 | TRBV5-1 | CASSSLRTSWDGGSYNEQFF
17 | TRBV10-3 | CAISEGGLAGNTGELFF
14 | TRBV7-2 | CASSLAYGGNEQFF